The TCR beta chain under discussion was sequenced for a study of shared clonotypes between healthy human individuals. The study, taken as a whole, reports: Clonotype sharing across donors was expected to vary with sequencing depth.

Positive CCR7 selection of CD45RO-negative cells yielded the naive CD8 cells, and terminally differentiated effector memory CD45RA+ cells were excluded. Adult donors, all healthy and HIV-negative, had no recent acute infections or vaccinations. V lost 6 bases to trimming and J lost 6 bases, with 15 bases between them. The germline V gene encodes CDR1 MDHEN and CDR2 SYDVKM. This CDR3 is built from 14 residues. Worth noting for this clone: Its antigen is still unknown.

About 30,000 T cell genomes (roughly 190 ng DNA) went into each sorted-subset replicate. Measured with immunoSEQ multiplex PCR; TCRdb has only the in-frame clones, and not every one. Among millions of clones listed, about 92% were seen once. The chain combines TRBV28 with TRBJ1-5, with no clear D. The sequencing input was naive CD8+ T cells from PBMCs. The receptor comes from a man between 18 and 29 years old in good health. Some clones in this sample may be carry-over from other donors' samples. The CDR3 here is CASRPDFAAQPQHF. The CDR3 DNA follows: TGTGCCAGCAGGCCCGATTTCGCAGCTCAGCCCCAGCATTTT.